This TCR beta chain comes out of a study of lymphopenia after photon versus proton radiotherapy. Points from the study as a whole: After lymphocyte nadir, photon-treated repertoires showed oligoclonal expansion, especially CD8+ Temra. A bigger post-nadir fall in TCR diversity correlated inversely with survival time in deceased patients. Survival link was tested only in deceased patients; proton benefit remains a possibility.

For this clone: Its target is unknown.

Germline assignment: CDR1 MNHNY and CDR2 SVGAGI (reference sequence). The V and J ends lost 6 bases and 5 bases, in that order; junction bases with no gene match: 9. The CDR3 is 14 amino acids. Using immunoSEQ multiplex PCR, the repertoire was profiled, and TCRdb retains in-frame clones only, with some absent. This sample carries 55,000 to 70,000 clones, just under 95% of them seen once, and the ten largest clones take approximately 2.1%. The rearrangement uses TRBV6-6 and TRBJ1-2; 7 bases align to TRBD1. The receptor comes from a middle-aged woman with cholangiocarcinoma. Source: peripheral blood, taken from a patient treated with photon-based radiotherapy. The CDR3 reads CASSPPGQFYGYTF. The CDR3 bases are TGTGCCAGCAGCCCACCGGGACAGTTTTATGGCTACACCTTC.